This T cell receptor beta chain originates from a study of T cells expressing NK-cell markers. This CDR3 has 12 residues. Germline loops: CDR1 LGHNT, CDR2 FRNRAP. TCRdb re-called the 5' RACE reads; every CDR3 protein appears as one record, without DNA. The table for this sample gives hundreds of thousands of distinct CDR3 sequences. The chain couples TRBV12-5 to TRBJ1-6. The TCR comes from a man aged 18-69 years in good health. The sequenced material came from blood T cells: a sorted CD56 or NKG2C T cell subset, CD4+ or CD8+ T cells, or bulk PBMC T cells (not recorded which). The CDR3 here is CASQEGNSPLHF.